The rows below give T cell receptor beta chains drawn from one sample of a study of early T cells in non-severe SARS-CoV-2 infection. Using its own MiXCR run on the 5' RACE reads, TCRdb lists one record per CDR3 protein. The table lists 35,000 to 45,000 distinct CDR3 sequences, about 7.4% of them singletons. Source: whole blood, taken at baseline. The receptor source for this set is an adult who was a healthcare worker with PCR-confirmed SARS-CoV-2 infection or an uninfected control (not recorded which). Both conserved end residues are part of each CDR3. The order of the fields is CDR3 length, J gene, V gene, clone size, D gene, CDR3 DNA, CDR3 protein. The D gene is left open where the match is weak. Only some rows state a clone size, as once, few, many or a class for expanded clones.

13 TRBJ1-6 TRBV5-3 many NA TGTGCCAGAAGCACCTCCGGAGGATCACCCCTCCACTTT CARSTSGGSPLHF
14 TRBJ1-2 TRBV6-2/TRBV6-3 many NA TGTGCCAGCAGTTACTCTGCAGAAATCTATGGCTACACCTTC CASSYSAEIYGYTF
18 TRBJ2-2 TRBV12-3/TRBV12-4 NA NA TGTGCCAGCAGTTTTTCCGGTACAGGCTTAACGAACACCGGGGAGCTGTTTTTT CASSFSGTGLTNTGELFF
15 TRBJ2-3 TRBV3-1 many NA TGTGCCAGCAGGCTCACCTCTGGAAGCACAGATACGCAGTATTTT CASRLTSGSTDTQYF
13 TRBJ1-6 TRBV15 many NA TGTGCCACCAGAACAGGAAGTTTTTCACCCCTCCACTTT CATRTGSFSPLHF
15 TRBJ2-2 TRBV18 many NA TGTGCCAGCTCGCCTACAGGGTCCACTACCGGGGAGCTGTTTTTT CASSPTGSTTGELFF
11 TRBJ2-7 TRBV12-3/TRBV12-4 many NA TGTGCCAGCAGTTTCGCAGGAGAGCAGTACTTC CASSFAGEQYF
14 TRBJ2-5 TRBV6-5 NA NA TGTGCCAGCAGTTATCAGGAGGGGGCAGGGACCCAGTACTTC CASSYQEGAGTQYF
16 TRBJ1-1 TRBV28 many TRBD1 TGTGCCAGCAGTTTGAGTCAGGGGGCCGGGATCACTGAAGCTTTCTTT CASSLSQGAGITEAFF
13 TRBJ2-1 TRBV4-1 many NA TGCGCCAGCAGCCAAGAATCGACAAAAGGGCAGTTCTTC CASSQESTKGQFF
15 TRBJ1-1 TRBV18 NA TRBD1 TGTGCCAGCTCACCACGGACAGGCTCGAACACTGAAGCTTTCTTT CASSPRTGSNTEAFF
12 TRBJ2-5 TRBV7-3 few NA TGTGCCAGCAGCTTCAACCAAGAGACCCAGTACTTC CASSFNQETQYF
17 TRBJ2-3 TRBV7-2 many NA TGTGCCAGCAGCTTAGATTCGGACAGTCCTAGCACAGATACGCAGTATTTT CASSLDSDSPSTDTQYF
17 TRBJ2-7 TRBV12-3/TRBV12-4 many TRBD1 TGTGCCAGCAGTTCCGGGACAGGGAAGGGCAGCTCCTACGAGCAGTACTTC CASSSGTGKGSSYEQYF
19 TRBJ2-3 TRBV10-3 NA NA TGTGCCATCAGTGGGAAAATCAATGACGAGGAGCAAAGCACAGATACGCAGTATTTT CAISGKINDEEQSTDTQYF
16 TRBJ2-7 TRBV7-9 many TRBD2 TGTGCCAGCAGCTGGGGACTAGCGGGGTTCTCCTACGAGCAGTACTTC CASSWGLAGFSYEQYF
18 TRBJ2-1 TRBV20-1 many TRBD2 TGCAGTGCTAGGGATGAGGGCCCTAGCGGGGGGGGATACAATGAGCAGTTCTTC CSARDEGPSGGGYNEQFF
14 TRBJ2-7 TRBV5-4 many NA TGTGCCAGCAGCACCCCGGGACGGGCATACGAGCAGTACTTC CASSTPGRAYEQYF
13 TRBJ1-2 TRBV14 NA NA TGTGCCAGCAGCTCCCGGGACACGTATGGCTACACCTTC CASSSRDTYGYTF